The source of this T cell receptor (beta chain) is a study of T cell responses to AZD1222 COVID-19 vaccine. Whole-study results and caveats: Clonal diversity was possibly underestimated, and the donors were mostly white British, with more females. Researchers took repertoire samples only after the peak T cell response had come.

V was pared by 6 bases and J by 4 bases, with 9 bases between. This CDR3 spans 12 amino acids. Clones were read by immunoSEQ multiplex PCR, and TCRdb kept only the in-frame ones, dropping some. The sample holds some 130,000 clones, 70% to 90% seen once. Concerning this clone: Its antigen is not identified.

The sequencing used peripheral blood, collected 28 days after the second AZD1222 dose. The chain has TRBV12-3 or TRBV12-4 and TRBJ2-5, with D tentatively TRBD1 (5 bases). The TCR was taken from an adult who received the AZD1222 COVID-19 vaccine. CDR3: CASSPGLETQYF. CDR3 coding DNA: TGTGCCAGCAGCCCAGGGTTAGAGACCCAGTACTTC.